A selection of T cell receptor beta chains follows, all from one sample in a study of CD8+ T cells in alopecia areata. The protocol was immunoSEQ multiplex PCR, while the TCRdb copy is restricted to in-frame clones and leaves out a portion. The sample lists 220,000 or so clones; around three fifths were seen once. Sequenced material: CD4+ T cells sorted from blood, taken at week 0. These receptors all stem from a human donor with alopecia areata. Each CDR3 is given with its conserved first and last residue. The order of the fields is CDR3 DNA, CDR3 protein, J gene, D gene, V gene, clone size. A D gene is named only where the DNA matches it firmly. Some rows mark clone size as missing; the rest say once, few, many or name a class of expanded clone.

cdr3_nt: TGTGCCAGCGAGGGGGCACCTAGCTCCTACGAGCAGTACTTC
cdr3_aa: CASEGAPSSYEQYF
j_call: TRBJ2-7
d_call: TRBD1
v_call: TRBV7-9
clone_size: NA

cdr3_nt: TGTGCCAGCACGTGGGGGGCTAACATTCAGTACTTC
cdr3_aa: CASTWGANIQYF
j_call: TRBJ2-4
d_call: NA
v_call: TRBV7-9
clone_size: NA

cdr3_nt: TGTGCCAGCAGCCCAGGGACAGGGGGGAGCGAGGAAGCTTTCTTT
cdr3_aa: CASSPGTGGSEEAFF
j_call: TRBJ1-1
d_call: TRBD1
v_call: TRBV7-9
clone_size: NA

cdr3_nt: TGTGCCTCCCTCGGGGGGGGTCTCGGCACTGAAGCTTTCTTT
cdr3_aa: CASLGGGLGTEAFF
j_call: TRBJ1-1
d_call: NA
v_call: TRBV30
clone_size: few

cdr3_nt: TGCGCCAGCAGCCTGACCGGGACAGCCACAGATACGCAGTATTTT
cdr3_aa: CASSLTGTATDTQYF
j_call: TRBJ2-3
d_call: TRBD1
v_call: TRBV4-1
clone_size: few

cdr3_nt: TGCGCCAGCAGCCAAGACGGGTCCGCGGAGTGGGTGAGGGCCTTTAATGAGCAGTTCTTC
cdr3_aa: CASSQDGSAEWVRAFNEQFF
j_call: TRBJ2-1
d_call: NA
v_call: TRBV4-1
clone_size: once

cdr3_nt: TGTGCCAGCAGCTCCGGACAGGGGGCGGGTGGCTACACCTTC
cdr3_aa: CASSSGQGAGGYTF
j_call: TRBJ1-2
d_call: TRBD1
v_call: TRBV27
clone_size: once

cdr3_nt: TGCGCCAGCAGACCCGACAGCAACACCGGGGAGCTGTTTTTT
cdr3_aa: CASRPDSNTGELFF
j_call: TRBJ2-2
d_call: NA
v_call: TRBV5-1
clone_size: NA

cdr3_nt: TGTGCCAGCAGTGTTGGGACTAGCGGGAGGGGAAGTGAGCAGTTCTTC
cdr3_aa: CASSVGTSGRGSEQFF
j_call: TRBJ2-1
d_call: TRBD2
v_call: TRBV6-6
clone_size: NA

cdr3_nt: TGTGCCAGCAGTCAAACAGGGGCTCAGCCCCAGCATTTT
cdr3_aa: CASSQTGAQPQHF
j_call: TRBJ1-5
d_call: TRBD1
v_call: TRBV7-9
clone_size: NA

cdr3_nt: TGTGCCTGGAGAATAGCGGGGGGCCGGGAGACCCAGTACTTC
cdr3_aa: CAWRIAGGRETQYF
j_call: TRBJ2-5
d_call: TRBD2
v_call: TRBV30
clone_size: many

cdr3_nt: TGTGCCAGCTCACCAACCGACACTGAAGCTTTCTTT
cdr3_aa: CASSPTDTEAFF
j_call: TRBJ1-1
d_call: NA
v_call: TRBV18
clone_size: NA

cdr3_nt: TGCGCCAGCTTAGCGGGAGGTGGCACAGATACGCAGTATTTT
cdr3_aa: CASLAGGGTDTQYF
j_call: TRBJ2-3
d_call: TRBD2
v_call: TRBV5-1
clone_size: NA

cdr3_nt: TGTGCCAGCAGGCAAATGGTCGGGACAGGGAATGGCTACACCTTC
cdr3_aa: CASRQMVGTGNGYTF
j_call: TRBJ1-2
d_call: TRBD1
v_call: TRBV6-5
clone_size: NA

cdr3_nt: TGTGCCTGGAGTGGTCGGGCACCTCCGGATACGCAGTATTTT
cdr3_aa: CAWSGRAPPDTQYF
j_call: TRBJ2-3
d_call: NA
v_call: TRBV30
clone_size: NA

cdr3_nt: TGTGCCTGGAGTTGGACAAATAGCAATCAGCCCCAGCATTTT
cdr3_aa: CAWSWTNSNQPQHF
j_call: TRBJ1-5
d_call: NA
v_call: TRBV30
clone_size: NA

cdr3_nt: TGCGCCAGCAGGTCGACAGGGAACACTGAAGCTTTCTTT
cdr3_aa: CASRSTGNTEAFF
j_call: TRBJ1-1
d_call: NA
v_call: TRBV5-1
clone_size: once

cdr3_nt: TGTGCCTGGAGTGTATCGGAGACCCAGTACTTC
cdr3_aa: CAWSVSETQYF
j_call: TRBJ2-5
d_call: NA
v_call: TRBV30
clone_size: NA

cdr3_nt: TGTGCCAGCAGTGTGGGGCCTGCCAAAAACATTCAGTACTTC
cdr3_aa: CASSVGPAKNIQYF
j_call: TRBJ2-4
d_call: NA
v_call: TRBV6-1
clone_size: NA

cdr3_nt: TGTGCCAGCAGCCCATCTAAAGGGACCGGTGGAGATACGCAGTATTTT
cdr3_aa: CASSPSKGTGGDTQYF
j_call: TRBJ2-3
d_call: NA
v_call: TRBV6-4
clone_size: NA

cdr3_nt: TGTGCCAGCAAGGAAATGGGACAGGGGGCGACCCAAGAGACCCAGTACTTC
cdr3_aa: CASKEMGQGATQETQYF
j_call: TRBJ2-5
d_call: TRBD1
v_call: TRBV2
clone_size: NA

cdr3_nt: TGTGCCAGCAGCCCTAGGGAGAACTATGGCTACACCTTC
cdr3_aa: CASSPRENYGYTF
j_call: TRBJ1-2
d_call: NA
v_call: TRBV5-6
clone_size: many

cdr3_nt: TGTGCCAGCAGCTTACCGGGACGGCATAATTCACCCCTCCACTTT
cdr3_aa: CASSLPGRHNSPLHF
j_call: TRBJ1-6
d_call: NA
v_call: TRBV7-9
clone_size: few

cdr3_nt: TGTGCCATACGACGACCCGGGGAGCTGTTTTTT
cdr3_aa: CAIRRPGELFF
j_call: TRBJ2-2
d_call: NA
v_call: TRBV6-1
clone_size: NA

cdr3_nt: TGCGCCAGCAGCGGCACTACGGCGGGAGCCTGGAGAGATACGCAGTATTTT
cdr3_aa: CASSGTTAGAWRDTQYF
j_call: TRBJ2-3
d_call: TRBD2
v_call: TRBV4-1
clone_size: NA

cdr3_nt: TGTGCCAGCAGCCCCAAGGTGGCGTACTTC
cdr3_aa: CASSPKVAYF
j_call: TRBJ2-7
d_call: NA
v_call: TRBV7-9
clone_size: once

cdr3_nt: TGCAGTGCTAGTGAGGCAGATACGCAGTATTTT
cdr3_aa: CSASEADTQYF
j_call: TRBJ2-3
d_call: NA
v_call: TRBV20-1
clone_size: few

cdr3_nt: TGTGCCAGCGGGAGCGACAGGGGGCGCAGGGAGACCCAGTACTTC
cdr3_aa: CASGSDRGRRETQYF
j_call: TRBJ2-5
d_call: TRBD1
v_call: TRBV7-9
clone_size: NA

cdr3_nt: TGTGCCATCCGCCTCGGTCACCCCGGGGAGCTGTTTTTT
cdr3_aa: CAIRLGHPGELFF
j_call: TRBJ2-2
d_call: NA
v_call: TRBV10-3
clone_size: NA

cdr3_nt: TGTGCCCAAGTTCTCCCCCAGGGTTATGGCTACACCTTC
cdr3_aa: CAQVLPQGYGYTF
j_call: TRBJ1-2
d_call: NA
v_call: TRBV30
clone_size: NA

cdr3_nt: TGTGCCTGGAGTGTCGGCAGCTACACTGAAGCTTTCTTT
cdr3_aa: CAWSVGSYTEAFF
j_call: TRBJ1-1
d_call: NA
v_call: TRBV30
clone_size: NA

cdr3_nt: TGTGCCAGCACCCTGGGGGGGGCCCTCGTTGAGGGCTACACCTTC
cdr3_aa: CASTLGGALVEGYTF
j_call: TRBJ1-2
d_call: NA
v_call: TRBV7-2
clone_size: NA

cdr3_nt: TGCGCCAGCAGCCCTTTACCGGGACTAGCGGGGGGCCAAGAGACCCAGTACTTC
cdr3_aa: CASSPLPGLAGGQETQYF
j_call: TRBJ2-5
d_call: TRBD2
v_call: TRBV4-1
clone_size: few

cdr3_nt: TGTGCCACCTCCCGAGGGGGGACTAGCGGAGACAATGAGCAGTTCTTC
cdr3_aa: CATSRGGTSGDNEQFF
j_call: TRBJ2-1
d_call: TRBD2
v_call: TRBV7-2
clone_size: few

cdr3_nt: TGTGCCAGCAGCTTTGATTACAGTGAGGTCGGGTATGGCTACACCTTC
cdr3_aa: CASSFDYSEVGYGYTF
j_call: TRBJ1-2
d_call: NA
v_call: TRBV7-2
clone_size: NA

cdr3_nt: TGTGCCTGGAGTTTCCCGGACAGGGCAGGCCAGCCCCAGCATTTT
cdr3_aa: CAWSFPDRAGQPQHF
j_call: TRBJ1-5
d_call: TRBD1
v_call: TRBV30
clone_size: few

cdr3_nt: TGTGCCACCAGCAGAGATGATTTGGTAAATGCGCTCACTCCCGGGCCCCAGCATTTT
cdr3_aa: CATSRDDLVNALTPGPQHF
j_call: TRBJ1-5
d_call: NA
v_call: TRBV15
clone_size: NA

cdr3_nt: TGTGCCAGCAGTTACTCGTTCCGAGAGACCCAGTACTTC
cdr3_aa: CASSYSFRETQYF
j_call: TRBJ2-5
d_call: NA
v_call: TRBV6-5
clone_size: NA

cdr3_nt: TGTGCCAGCAGGCTTGGACAGCCGAACACTGAAGCTTTCTTT
cdr3_aa: CASRLGQPNTEAFF
j_call: TRBJ1-1
d_call: NA
v_call: TRBV6-1
clone_size: few

cdr3_nt: TGCGCCAGCAGCCAAGGTGGAGGGATTTTCACTGAAGCTTTCTTT
cdr3_aa: CASSQGGGIFTEAFF
j_call: TRBJ1-1
d_call: NA
v_call: TRBV4-1
clone_size: NA

cdr3_nt: TGTGCCAGCAGCCCACCAGGGGCCCGAAACACTGAAGCTTTCTTT
cdr3_aa: CASSPPGARNTEAFF
j_call: TRBJ1-1
d_call: NA
v_call: TRBV5-4
clone_size: NA

cdr3_nt: TGCAGCGTGGGACAGGGTGGGTTGGGCTATGGCTACACCTTC
cdr3_aa: CSVGQGGLGYGYTF
j_call: TRBJ1-2
d_call: TRBD1
v_call: TRBV29-1
clone_size: NA

cdr3_nt: TGTGCCAGCAGTTTATCTGGACAGGGTCATGAGGAGCAGTACTTC
cdr3_aa: CASSLSGQGHEEQYF
j_call: TRBJ2-7
d_call: TRBD1
v_call: TRBV27
clone_size: once

cdr3_nt: TGCGCCAGCAGCGTTGGGACAGCTCTCAACGAAGCTTTCTTT
cdr3_aa: CASSVGTALNEAFF
j_call: TRBJ1-1
d_call: TRBD1
v_call: TRBV5-1
clone_size: NA

cdr3_nt: TGTGCCAGCAGCCCTATTCTAGCGGGGGCTATACCTGGCACAGATACGCAGTATTTT
cdr3_aa: CASSPILAGAIPGTDTQYF
j_call: TRBJ2-3
d_call: TRBD2
v_call: TRBV7-9
clone_size: NA

cdr3_nt: TGTGCTAGTATGAGGGCAGTGGGGAAGAACACCGGGGAGCTGTTTTTT
cdr3_aa: CASMRAVGKNTGELFF
j_call: TRBJ2-2
d_call: NA
v_call: TRBV12-5
clone_size: NA

cdr3_nt: TGTGCCAGCAGCTTAGCGCCGGGGGCCAAAAACATTCAGTACTTC
cdr3_aa: CASSLAPGAKNIQYF
j_call: TRBJ2-4
d_call: NA
v_call: TRBV7-2
clone_size: NA

cdr3_nt: TGTGCCAGCAGTCCTAGTGCCGGGACAACCGATGAAAAACTGTTTTTT
cdr3_aa: CASSPSAGTTDEKLFF
j_call: TRBJ1-4
d_call: NA
v_call: TRBV9
clone_size: NA

cdr3_nt: TGTGCCAGCAAAAGAGGGGATGAGCAGTACTTC
cdr3_aa: CASKRGDEQYF
j_call: TRBJ2-7
d_call: NA
v_call: TRBV6-5
clone_size: NA

cdr3_nt: TGCGCCAGCAGCCAAGAATGGGCGGCTAGCGGGAGTCAAGAGACCCAGTACTTC
cdr3_aa: CASSQEWAASGSQETQYF
j_call: TRBJ2-5
d_call: TRBD2
v_call: TRBV4-1
clone_size: once

cdr3_nt: TGTGCCAGCAGTCTGACTAGCGGGAGTAGGGAGACCCAGTACTTC
cdr3_aa: CASSLTSGSRETQYF
j_call: TRBJ2-5
d_call: TRBD2
v_call: TRBV6-6
clone_size: NA

cdr3_nt: TGTGCCAGCAGGGTGGGAGATACGCAGTATTTT
cdr3_aa: CASRVGDTQYF
j_call: TRBJ2-3
d_call: NA
v_call: TRBV7-6
clone_size: once

cdr3_nt: TGCGCCAGCAGCCAAGTCGCTAGCGGGAGTGAGACCCAGTACTTC
cdr3_aa: CASSQVASGSETQYF
j_call: TRBJ2-5
d_call: TRBD2
v_call: TRBV4-1
clone_size: NA